The 20 T cell receptor beta chains given below trace back to one sample, sequenced in a study of T cell responses to AZD1222 COVID-19 vaccine. Method: immunoSEQ multiplex PCR; TCRdb's copy keeps in-frame clones and lacks some. The data show 150,000 to 200,000 clones, 90% to 95% seen once. Sequencing was performed on peripheral blood, taken on day 0 of AZD1222 vaccination. These receptors were collected from an adult in good health.

This chain connects TRBV4-1 to TRBJ2-5; 15 bases agree with TRBD2. Per germline, CDR1 MGHRA and CDR2 YSYEKL. This CDR3 contains 17 residues. Trimming at V came to 4 bases and at J to 5 bases, leaving 8 bases not matched to a gene. CDR3 sequence: CASSLGLAGGSVETQYF. The CDR3 DNA follows: TGCGCCAGCAGCCTGGGACTAGCGGGGGGCAGTGTGGAGACCCAGTACTTC.

The V gene is TRBV27, the J gene TRBJ2-5, with D possibly being TRBD1 (6 bases). The CDR3 contains 14 residues. The germline V gene encodes CDR1 MNHEY and CDR2 SMNVEV (reference sequence). V was pared by 5 bases and J by 1 base, with 11 bases between. CDR3 loop: CASSQGPLQETQYF. The CDR3 bases are TGTGCCAGCAGTCAGGGGCCTCTCCAAGAGACCCAGTACTTC.

The chain combines TRBV7-8 with TRBJ2-2; D might be TRBD2 (6 bases). The CDR3 consists of 15 residues. Germline V gene sequence: CDR1 SGHVS, CDR2 FQNEAQ. V lost 5 bases and J lost 5, with 15 bases in between. CDR3 sequence: CASSPRGLLTGELFF. The CDR3 bases are TGTGCCAGCAGCCCTCGGGGGTTGTTAACCGGGGAGCTGTTTTTT.

This rearrangement joins TRBV5-4 to TRBJ1-2, with no clear D. With 6 bases removed from V and 8 bases from J, the gap between germline ends came to 11 bases. CDR1 is SGHNT, CDR2 YYREEE, per germline (reference sequence). The CDR3 is 11 residues long. The DNA of the CDR3 is TGTGCCAGCACCGGCGGGAGAGGCTACACCTTC. Translated: CASTGGRGYTF.

The chain uses TRBV24-1 and TRBJ1-1, with 10 positions matching TRBD1. The germline CDR1 and CDR2 sequences are KGHDR and SFDVKD. The CDR3 totals 16 residues. V was clipped by 4 bases and J by 5 bases; unmatched bases: 9. The CDR3 here is CATSESRGTGETEAFF. Written as DNA, the CDR3 is TGTGCCACCAGTGAGTCGCGCGGGACAGGGGAAACTGAAGCTTTCTTT.

With respect to this clone: In the same sample, other DNA sequences code for this CDR3. V is TRBV6-5 and J is TRBJ1-6; D unresolved. The CDR3 sequence is 15 residues long. The germline gives CDR1 MNHEY, CDR2 SVGAGI. The V and J ends lost 0 bases and 0 bases respectively, with 3 bases between them. CDR3 coding DNA: TGTGCCAGCAGTTACTCAGGCTCCTATAATTCACCCCTCCACTTT. Its protein is CASSYSGSYNSPLHF.

The rearrangement uses TRBV30 and TRBJ1-6; D gene uncertain. Looked up from germline, CDR1 is GTSNPN and CDR2 is SVGIG (reference sequence). With 0 bases removed from V and 4 bases from J, the gap between germline ends came to 7 bases. The CDR3 runs to 14 residues. The CDR3 DNA sequence: TGTGCCTGGAGTGTACGTCTATATAATTCACCCCTCCACTTT. Translated, it gives CAWSVRLYNSPLHF.

The V gene is TRBV6-2 or TRBV6-3, the J gene TRBJ2-5; D remains unclear. The CDR3 sequence is 11 residues long. CDR1 and CDR2 (germline): MNHEY, SVGEGT. V lost 6 bases to trimming and J lost 5 bases, with 7 bases between them. The CDR3 loop reads CASSQGETQYF. The CDR3 DNA reads as TGTGCCAGCAGCCAAGGCGAGACCCAGTACTTC.

This clone was seen once. The genes are TRBV5-1 and TRBJ1-1; possible D gene TRBD1, 5 bases. CDR3 length: 18 residues. The V end was cut by 3 bases, the J end by 0 bases, with 21 bases between. Germline lookup yields CDR1 SGHRS and CDR2 YFSETQ. The chain's CDR3 is CASSSLPRDGFMNTEAFF. The CDR3 DNA sequence: TGCGCCAGCAGCTCCCTCCCACGGGACGGATTTATGAACACTGAAGCTTTCTTT.

The rearrangement uses TRBV27 and TRBJ1-2; the match to TRBD1 covers 7 bases. CDR1 is MNHEY and CDR2 is SMNVEV in the germline V gene (reference sequence). V was pared by 7 bases and J by 7 bases, with 9 bases of the junction left unmatched. This CDR3 is built from 13 residues. The CDR3 nucleotides read TGTGCCAGCAAGTGGGACAGATCTGGTGGCTACACCTTC. This translates into CASKWDRSGGYTF.

This sequence joins TRBV5-1 and TRBJ1-1, with D perhaps matching TRBD1 (6 bases). The CDR3 runs to 14 residues. CDR1 SGHRS and CDR2 YFSETQ come from the germline V gene. Trimming pared 2 bases from V and 7 bases from J, leaving 15 bases between. The CDR3 DNA reads TGCGCCAGCAGCTTAACAGGGCAAGTGGGTGAAGCTTTCTTT. Protein: CASSLTGQVGEAFF. Variable domain in full (rest from reference TRBV5-1 and TRBJ1-1): KAGVTQTPRYLIKTRGQQVTLSCSPISGHRSVSWYQQTPGQGLQFLFEYFSETQRNKGNFPGRFSGRQFSNSRSEMNVSTLELGDSALYLCASSLTGQVGEAFFGQGTRLTVV.

The chain links TRBV28 to TRBJ1-2, with D possibly being TRBD1 (6 bases). This CDR3 spans 13 amino acids. Germline CDR1 MDHEN, CDR2 SYDVKM. With 6 bases removed from V and 5 bases from J, the gap between germline ends came to 13 bases. The CDR3 loop is CASSTGSPYGYTF. As DNA, the CDR3 is TGTGCCAGCAGCACAGGGTCGCCTTATGGCTACACCTTC.

The chain is built from TRBV6-6 and TRBJ2-7; 8 bases agree with TRBD1. Germline V gene data show CDR1 as MNHNY and CDR2 as SVGAGI (reference sequence). Germline trimming cut 8 bases from V and 4 bases from J; bases unmatched to any gene: 10. There are 14 residues in the CDR3. Written as DNA, the CDR3 is TGTGCCAGCCACCGGGACAGGCCCATATACGAGCAGTACTTC. It encodes CASHRDRPIYEQYF.

This clone was seen once. The CDR3 is CASSFTSLPGDTQYF. CDR3 sequence (DNA): TGCGCCAGCAGCTTTACTAGCCTACCGGGGGATACGCAGTATTTT. The chain has TRBV5-1 and TRBJ2-3; maybe TRBD2 (6 bases). From germline, CDR1 is SGHRS and CDR2 YFSETQ. This CDR3 has 15 residues. Trimming removed 2 bases at V and 6 bases at J, with 16 bases between.

The V and J genes are TRBV5-6 and TRBJ2-1; no reliable D call. The CDR3 covers 13 residues. Trimming cost V 2 bases and J 2 bases, with 5 bases left between them. Germline V gene data show CDR1 as SGHDT and CDR2 as YYEEEE. CDR3 region: CASSLGTYNEQFF. CDR3 nucleotide sequence: TGTGCCAGCAGCTTAGGGACCTACAATGAGCAGTTCTTC.

The chain couples TRBV14 to TRBJ1-3; D gene uncertain. V was shortened by 1 base and J by 0 bases, with 10 bases between the two germline ends. CDR3 size: 16 residues. In germline, CDR1 is SGHDN, CDR2 FVKESK. The CDR3 DNA reads as TGTGCCAGCAGCCAAGGTGCGACCTTCTCTGGAAACACCATATATTTT. Protein product: CASSQGATFSGNTIYF.

The genes are TRBV5-1 and TRBJ1-2; TRBD1 is a possible D gene (5 bases). The CDR3 length is 14 residues. Germline V gene data show CDR1 as SGHRS and CDR2 as YFSETQ. Trimming left V 4 bases short and J 3 bases short, with 13 bases between. The CDR3: CASSLPQGDYGYTF. The CDR3 DNA follows: TGCGCCAGCAGCCTTCCCCAGGGCGACTATGGCTACACCTTC.

The chain uses TRBV12-3 or TRBV12-4 and TRBJ1-5; tentative D call: TRBD1 (5 bases). V was trimmed by 3 bases and J by 7 bases, leaving 10 bases between them. CDR3 length: 13 amino acids. The CDR3 sequence is CASSFSTGQPQHF. For the CDR3, the DNA is TGTGCCAGCAGTTTCAGTACAGGCCAGCCCCAGCATTTT.

The rearrangement links TRBV19 to TRBJ2-2; 8 nucleotides match TRBD1. Germline CDR1 LNHDA, CDR2 SQIVND (reference sequence). The J segment lost 4 bases and the V segment lost 6 bases, leaving 7 bases of the junction unmatched. CDR3 length equals 15 residues. DNA of the CDR3: TGTGCCAGTAGGCCGGGACAGGTAGTCACCGGGGAGCTGTTTTTT. It translates to CASRPGQVVTGELFF.

The V call is TRBV30, the J call TRBJ2-7; D not resolved. The germline CDR1 and CDR2 sequences are GTSNPN and SVGIG (reference sequence). This CDR3 comprises 11 residues. V lost 3 bases to trimming and J lost 0 bases, with 3 bases between them. DNA for the CDR3: TGTGCCTGGAGGAGCTCCTACGAGCAGTACTTC. This codes for CAWRSSYEQYF.